The present entry profiles one TCR beta chain with its context. The assay was immunoSEQ multiplex PCR, and TCRdb's table has in-frame clones only and misses some. The sample has approximately 260,000 clones; about 90% are singletons. The CDR3 runs 17 residues. Losses at the gene ends were 0 bases for V and 3 bases for J; bases not matched to a gene: 6. In germline, CDR1 is SGDLS, CDR2 YYNGEE. These data come from a study of blood T cell repertoires in COVID-19. In the study overall: Samples representing acute and convalescent COVID-19 were sourced from the United States, Italy and Spain.

This receptor was taken from a woman aged 18-29 years who had recovered from COVID-19. Sequenced input: PBMCs or T cells enriched from blood (not recorded which). The chain combines TRBV9 with TRBJ2-2; TRBD1 agrees at 9 bases. CDR3: CASSVVDGTGHTGELFF. The CDR3 DNA reads as TGTGCCAGCAGCGTAGTAGACGGGACAGGGCACACCGGGGAGCTGTTTTTT.